These T cell receptor beta chains were read from a single sample in a study of blood T cell repertoires in COVID-19. This table comes from immunoSEQ multiplex PCR, and its TCRdb copy is limited to in-frame clones, with some not included. The sample holds about 440,000 clones, nearly 90% seen once. The source material was PBMCs or T cells enriched from blood (not recorded which). All receptors derive from a woman aged 18-29 years with acute COVID-19. CDR3s include the opening cysteine and the closing phenylalanine or tryptophan. Fields, in order: CDR3 DNA, CDR3 protein, D gene, V gene, J gene, clone size. The D gene is left open where the match is weak. Rows may omit the clone size; those that give it use once, few, many or a size class.

CDR3nt: TGCGCCAGCAGCCCCCGGACAGGGGGAACTGAAGCTTTCTTT; CDR3aa: CASSPRTGGTEAFF; d_gene: TRBD1; v_gene: TRBV5-1; j_gene: TRBJ1-1; abundance: NA
CDR3nt: TGTGCCAGTAGTTTACGGGGGGACTATGGCTACACCTTC; CDR3aa: CASSLRGDYGYTF; d_gene: NA; v_gene: TRBV19; j_gene: TRBJ1-2; abundance: NA
CDR3nt: TGTGCCAGCAGCTCCTCGGACAGGGGGAGGGAGACCCAGTACTTC; CDR3aa: CASSSSDRGRETQYF; d_gene: TRBD1; v_gene: TRBV11-2; j_gene: TRBJ2-5; abundance: once
CDR3nt: TGTGCCAGCAGTCCCCCGCGGGGCAGGGCGAACACTGAAGCTTTCTTT; CDR3aa: CASSPPRGRANTEAFF; d_gene: NA; v_gene: TRBV27; j_gene: TRBJ1-1; abundance: NA
CDR3nt: TGTGCCAGCAGTGACAGGGATCATCAGCCCCAGCATTTT; CDR3aa: CASSDRDHQPQHF; d_gene: TRBD1; v_gene: TRBV12-3/TRBV12-4; j_gene: TRBJ1-5; abundance: NA
CDR3nt: TGCGCCAGCAGCCGAGCCCGGGACAGGGGGAATGAGCAGTTCTTC; CDR3aa: CASSRARDRGNEQFF; d_gene: TRBD1; v_gene: TRBV4-1; j_gene: TRBJ2-1; abundance: NA
CDR3nt: TGTGCCAGCAGCCCAGGATTTTGGGAGACCCAGTACTTC; CDR3aa: CASSPGFWETQYF; d_gene: NA; v_gene: TRBV14; j_gene: TRBJ2-5; abundance: NA
CDR3nt: TGTGCCAGCAGCTTAAGCCGGGATCACACAGATACGCAGTATTTT; CDR3aa: CASSLSRDHTDTQYF; d_gene: NA; v_gene: TRBV21-1; j_gene: TRBJ2-3; abundance: NA
CDR3nt: TGTGCCAGCAGCTTAGGGACAGACCCGTACAATGAGCAGTTCTTC; CDR3aa: CASSLGTDPYNEQFF; d_gene: NA; v_gene: TRBV11-2; j_gene: TRBJ2-1; abundance: NA
CDR3nt: TGTGCCAGCTCAATCGGACAGGGTCAATCACCCCTCCACTTT; CDR3aa: CASSIGQGQSPLHF; d_gene: TRBD1; v_gene: TRBV2; j_gene: TRBJ1-6; abundance: NA
CDR3nt: TGTGCCAGCAGACCTCAGGGGGCTGAAGCTTTCTTT; CDR3aa: CASRPQGAEAFF; d_gene: TRBD1; v_gene: TRBV6-2/TRBV6-3; j_gene: TRBJ1-1; abundance: NA
CDR3nt: TGTGCCATCAGTTCGGGGGTGAGCACAGATACGCAGTATTTT; CDR3aa: CAISSGVSTDTQYF; d_gene: NA; v_gene: TRBV10-3; j_gene: TRBJ2-3; abundance: NA
CDR3nt: TGTGCCAGCATGCTGGGGGGTGAGACCCAGTACTTC; CDR3aa: CASMLGGETQYF; d_gene: NA; v_gene: TRBV6-5; j_gene: TRBJ2-5; abundance: NA
CDR3nt: TGTGCCAGCAGCCTCCTCGGGGGAAGCCCCCAAGAGACCCAGTACTTC; CDR3aa: CASSLLGGSPQETQYF; d_gene: NA; v_gene: TRBV3-1/TRBV3-2; j_gene: TRBJ2-5; abundance: NA
CDR3nt: TGTGCCAGCAGCTCAACGGAGGGTAATTCCTACGAGCAGTACTTC; CDR3aa: CASSSTEGNSYEQYF; d_gene: NA; v_gene: TRBV13; j_gene: TRBJ2-7; abundance: NA
CDR3nt: TGTGCCAGCAGCCCCGGACCTCGGGGCTCTGGAAACACCATATATTTT; CDR3aa: CASSPGPRGSGNTIYF; d_gene: NA; v_gene: TRBV7-9; j_gene: TRBJ1-3; abundance: NA
CDR3nt: TGTGCCACCGGGGCCGAGGGTGGGTTAGCGGGGCTGAAACAAGAGACCCAGTACTTC; CDR3aa: CATGAEGGLAGLKQETQYF; d_gene: TRBD2; v_gene: TRBV15; j_gene: TRBJ2-5; abundance: NA
CDR3nt: TGTGCCAGCAGTCGCCCCGGACAGGGGGCGCGTGGCTACACCTTC; CDR3aa: CASSRPGQGARGYTF; d_gene: TRBD1; v_gene: TRBV28; j_gene: TRBJ1-2; abundance: NA
CDR3nt: TGCAGCGTTCTGGGGGCTGACACTGAAGCTTTCTTT; CDR3aa: CSVLGADTEAFF; d_gene: NA; v_gene: TRBV29-1; j_gene: TRBJ1-1; abundance: NA
CDR3nt: TGTGCCAGCAGCTTAGCGCTTGGGCCCCGAGCTTCCTACAATGAGCAGTTCTTC; CDR3aa: CASSLALGPRASYNEQFF; d_gene: NA; v_gene: TRBV7-2; j_gene: TRBJ2-1; abundance: NA
CDR3nt: TGTGCCAGCTCTCCGACTCAAAACAGGGTTGGATACAATGAGCAGTTCTTC; CDR3aa: CASSPTQNRVGYNEQFF; d_gene: NA; v_gene: TRBV18; j_gene: TRBJ2-1; abundance: NA
CDR3nt: TGTGCCAGCAGCCCCCCCGACAGGGCGGGTGAAAAACTGTTTTTT; CDR3aa: CASSPPDRAGEKLFF; d_gene: TRBD1; v_gene: TRBV28; j_gene: TRBJ1-4; abundance: once
CDR3nt: TGTGCCAGCAGCCCACCTCCTGGGGAGCGCCTCTACAATGAGCAGTTCTTC; CDR3aa: CASSPPPGERLYNEQFF; d_gene: NA; v_gene: TRBV13; j_gene: TRBJ2-1; abundance: NA
CDR3nt: TGTGCCAGCAGCTTGGATTACCCGGGACTATTCTACAATGAGCAGTTCTTC; CDR3aa: CASSLDYPGLFYNEQFF; d_gene: TRBD2; v_gene: TRBV5-5; j_gene: TRBJ2-1; abundance: NA
CDR3nt: TGCGCCAGCAGCCAGGCAGACAGGGGTAATCAGCCCCAGCATTTT; CDR3aa: CASSQADRGNQPQHF; d_gene: TRBD1; v_gene: TRBV4-1; j_gene: TRBJ1-5; abundance: NA
CDR3nt: TGTGCCACCAGTGATTTCGTACAGGGCACAGATACGCAGTATTTT; CDR3aa: CATSDFVQGTDTQYF; d_gene: NA; v_gene: TRBV24-1; j_gene: TRBJ2-3; abundance: NA
CDR3nt: TGTGCCAGCAGCCAAGACGACCTAAGGGGCGGACAAAATTCACCCCTCCACTTT; CDR3aa: CASSQDDLRGGQNSPLHF; d_gene: NA; v_gene: TRBV4-2; j_gene: TRBJ1-6; abundance: NA
CDR3nt: TGCGCCAGCAGCTCTAGACAGGGAATGAACACTGAAGCTTTCTTT; CDR3aa: CASSSRQGMNTEAFF; d_gene: TRBD1; v_gene: TRBV5-1; j_gene: TRBJ1-1; abundance: once
CDR3nt: TGCGCCAGCAGCCAAGCCGGACATTTACTTGCAACTAATGAAAAACTGTTTTTT; CDR3aa: CASSQAGHLLATNEKLFF; d_gene: NA; v_gene: TRBV4-1; j_gene: TRBJ1-4; abundance: NA
CDR3nt: TGTGCCAGCAGCACTAGCGGGAGTAAAAACTACGAGCAGTACTTC; CDR3aa: CASSTSGSKNYEQYF; d_gene: TRBD2; v_gene: TRBV3-1/TRBV3-2; j_gene: TRBJ2-7; abundance: NA
CDR3nt: TGTGCCAGCAGCCTGACAGGGGAATTCGTCGGGGAGCTGTTTTTT; CDR3aa: CASSLTGEFVGELFF; d_gene: TRBD1; v_gene: TRBV27; j_gene: TRBJ2-2; abundance: NA
CDR3nt: TGTGCCAGCAACCTCTTCGGCCCACCAGGCCACGAGCAGTACTTC; CDR3aa: CASNLFGPPGHEQYF; d_gene: NA; v_gene: TRBV7-2; j_gene: TRBJ2-7; abundance: NA
CDR3nt: TGTGCCAGCAGTCTCGACGCCGGGACAGAGTTCACAGATACGCAGTATTTT; CDR3aa: CASSLDAGTEFTDTQYF; d_gene: TRBD1; v_gene: TRBV28; j_gene: TRBJ2-3; abundance: NA
CDR3nt: TGTGCCAGCAGCGTAGATGGGGGGATGTCTCCTTGGGACTATGGCTACACCTTC; CDR3aa: CASSVDGGMSPWDYGYTF; d_gene: NA; v_gene: TRBV9; j_gene: TRBJ1-2; abundance: NA
CDR3nt: TGTGCCAGCAGTGCTGGGGACAGTTCGGAAAATCAGCCCCAGCATTTT; CDR3aa: CASSAGDSSENQPQHF; d_gene: TRBD1; v_gene: TRBV28; j_gene: TRBJ1-5; abundance: NA
CDR3nt: TGTGCCAGCAGGCCTAGACAGGGGGCTCTCTATGGCTACACCTTC; CDR3aa: CASRPRQGALYGYTF; d_gene: TRBD1; v_gene: TRBV6-5; j_gene: TRBJ1-2; abundance: NA
CDR3nt: TGCGCCAGCAGCACCTCCGGGACACGGCCCGGGGAGCTGTTTTTT; CDR3aa: CASSTSGTRPGELFF; d_gene: NA; v_gene: TRBV5-1; j_gene: TRBJ2-2; abundance: NA
CDR3nt: TGTGCCACCCGGGACACTGGCTACACCTTC; CDR3aa: CATRDTGYTF; d_gene: NA; v_gene: TRBV10-3; j_gene: TRBJ1-2; abundance: NA
CDR3nt: TGTGCCAGCAGTTTAAAAACCGGGACTTTAAACTACAATGAGCAGTTCTTC; CDR3aa: CASSLKTGTLNYNEQFF; d_gene: NA; v_gene: TRBV27; j_gene: TRBJ2-1; abundance: NA
CDR3nt: TGTGCCAGCAGTGGGCCGAAGAACTCTGGAAACACCATATATTTT; CDR3aa: CASSGPKNSGNTIYF; d_gene: NA; v_gene: TRBV2; j_gene: TRBJ1-3; abundance: NA
CDR3nt: TGTGCCAGCAGCTTAGGCCATAATTTAGCGGGCTCGTCCTACGAGCAGTACTTC; CDR3aa: CASSLGHNLAGSSYEQYF; d_gene: TRBD2; v_gene: TRBV11-2; j_gene: TRBJ2-7; abundance: NA
CDR3nt: TGTGCCAGCAGTTGGACCTTGGGACCGCGGGATTTGTCCCAGCATTTT; CDR3aa: CASSWTLGPRDLSQHF; d_gene: NA; v_gene: TRBV28; j_gene: TRBJ1-5; abundance: NA